This T cell receptor (beta chain) appears in the sequencing data of a study of blood T cell repertoires in COVID-19. Overall study: In each case, the material was cDNA or gDNA derived from T cells, B-cell-depleted T cells, or PBMCs.

Authors' processing steps: Reference gene primer amplification gave nucleated cell count estimates. TCRdb keeps only in-frame clones here, not all; method: immunoSEQ multiplex PCR. V and J calls and clone size come straight from that table; D and trimming were deduced from the DNA. The profile shows 80,000 to 95,000 clones, around 82% of them singletons. V was pared by 1 base and J by 3 bases, with 13 bases between. Germline-derived CDR1 and CDR2 are MNHEY and SMNVEV (reference sequence). The CDR3 has 15 residues. V usage is TRBV27 and J usage is TRBJ2-7; D is possibly TRBD2 (6 bases). Material: peripheral blood. The sequence was obtained from a human donor in a cohort sampled during active COVID-19. CDR3 loop: CASSLWGDPHYEQYF. The CDR3 region has the DNA TGTGCCAGCAGTTTATGGGGGGACCCCCACTACGAGCAGTACTTC.